This T cell receptor (beta chain) was identified in a study of neurological immune-mediated disorders. Findings and caveats of the study: HTLV-1-associated myelopathy displayed the greatest TCR clonal expansion, and multiple sclerosis exhibited the smallest, lower than that of healthy controls.

MiXCR, applied by TCRdb to the 5' RACE reads, yields one record per CDR3 protein. The repertoire holds roughly 50,000 distinct CDR3 sequences, with approximately 10% as singletons. Ten or more counts support this clonotype. Its antigen is as yet unknown. This CDR3 contains 12 residues. The sequencing input was PBMCs. This clonotype originated in a man in his 70s with HTLV-1-associated myelopathy (HAM/TSP). This rearrangement joins TRBV21-1 to TRBJ2-1. TRBV21-1 is a pseudogene segment. CDR3 amino acids: CASSKSINEQFF. The CDR3, as DNA: TGTGCCAGCAGCAAGAGCATCAATGAGCAGTTCTTC.